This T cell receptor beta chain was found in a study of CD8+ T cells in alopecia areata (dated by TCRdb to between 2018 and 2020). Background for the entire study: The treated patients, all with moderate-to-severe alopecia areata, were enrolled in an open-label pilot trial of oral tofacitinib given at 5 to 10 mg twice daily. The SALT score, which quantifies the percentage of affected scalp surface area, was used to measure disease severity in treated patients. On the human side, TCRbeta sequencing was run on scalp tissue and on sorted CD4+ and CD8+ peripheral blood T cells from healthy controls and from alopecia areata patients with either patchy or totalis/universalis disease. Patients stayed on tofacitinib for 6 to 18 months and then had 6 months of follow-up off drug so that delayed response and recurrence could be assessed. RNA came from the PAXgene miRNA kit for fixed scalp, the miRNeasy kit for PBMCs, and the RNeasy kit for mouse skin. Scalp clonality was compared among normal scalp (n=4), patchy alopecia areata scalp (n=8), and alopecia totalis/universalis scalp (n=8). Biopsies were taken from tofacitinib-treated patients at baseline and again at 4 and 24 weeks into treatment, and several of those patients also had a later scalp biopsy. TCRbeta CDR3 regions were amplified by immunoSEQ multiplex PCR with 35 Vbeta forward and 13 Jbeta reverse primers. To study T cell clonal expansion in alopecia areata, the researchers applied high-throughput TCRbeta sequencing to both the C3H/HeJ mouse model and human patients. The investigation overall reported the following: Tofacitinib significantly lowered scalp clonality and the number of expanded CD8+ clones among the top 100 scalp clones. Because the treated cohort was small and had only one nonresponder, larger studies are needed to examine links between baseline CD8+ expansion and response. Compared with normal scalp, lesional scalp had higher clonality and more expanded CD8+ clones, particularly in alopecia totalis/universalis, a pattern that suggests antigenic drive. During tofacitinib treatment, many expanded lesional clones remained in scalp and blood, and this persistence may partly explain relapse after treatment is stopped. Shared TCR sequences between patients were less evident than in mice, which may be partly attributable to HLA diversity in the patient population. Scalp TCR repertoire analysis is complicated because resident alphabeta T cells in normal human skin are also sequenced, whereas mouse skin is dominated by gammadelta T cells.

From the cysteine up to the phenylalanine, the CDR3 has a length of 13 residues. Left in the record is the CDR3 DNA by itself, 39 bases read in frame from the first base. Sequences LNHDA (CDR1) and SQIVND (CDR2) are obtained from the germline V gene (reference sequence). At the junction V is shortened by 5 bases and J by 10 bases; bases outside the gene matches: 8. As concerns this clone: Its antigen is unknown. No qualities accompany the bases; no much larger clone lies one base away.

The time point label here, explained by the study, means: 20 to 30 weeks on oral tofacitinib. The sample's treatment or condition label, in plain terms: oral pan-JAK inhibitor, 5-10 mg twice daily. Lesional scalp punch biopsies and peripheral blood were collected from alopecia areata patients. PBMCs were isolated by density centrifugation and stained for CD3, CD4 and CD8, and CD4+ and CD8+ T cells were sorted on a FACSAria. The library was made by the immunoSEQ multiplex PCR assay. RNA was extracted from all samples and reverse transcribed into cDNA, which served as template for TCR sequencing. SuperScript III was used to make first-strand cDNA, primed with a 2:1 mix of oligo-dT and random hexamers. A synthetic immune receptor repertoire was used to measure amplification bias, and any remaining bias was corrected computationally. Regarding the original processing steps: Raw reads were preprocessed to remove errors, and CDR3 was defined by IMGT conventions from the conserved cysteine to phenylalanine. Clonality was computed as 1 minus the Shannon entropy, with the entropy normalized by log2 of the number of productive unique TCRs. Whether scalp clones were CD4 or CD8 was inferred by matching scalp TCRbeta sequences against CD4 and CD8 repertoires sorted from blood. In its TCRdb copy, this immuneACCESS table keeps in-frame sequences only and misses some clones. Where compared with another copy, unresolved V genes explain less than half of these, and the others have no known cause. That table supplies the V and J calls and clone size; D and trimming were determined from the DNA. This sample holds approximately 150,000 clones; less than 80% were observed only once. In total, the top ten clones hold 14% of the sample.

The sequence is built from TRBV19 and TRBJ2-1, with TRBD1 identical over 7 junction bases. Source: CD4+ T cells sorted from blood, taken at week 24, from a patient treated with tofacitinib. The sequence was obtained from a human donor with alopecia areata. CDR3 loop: CASSLQDRREQFF. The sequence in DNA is TGTGCCAGTAGTCTACAGGACAGGCGGGAGCAGTTCTTC.